Listed below are T cell receptor beta chains from one sample, sequenced in a study of blood T cells in healthy people across ages. TCRdb re-analysed the 5' RACE reads in MiXCR, keeping a single row per CDR3 protein. The sample includes approximately 900,000 distinct CDR3 sequences, roughly 48% of them seen just once. The sequencing input was blood. The receptors originated from a man aged 25 to 40 in good health. CDR3s include the opening cysteine and the closing phenylalanine or tryptophan. A D gene is named only where the DNA matches it firmly. Size values are once, few and many counts, or a class for expanded clones, and some rows have none.

D gene	V gene	clone size	CDR3 length	J gene	CDR3 protein	CDR3 DNA
-	TRBV7-9	few	19	TRBJ2-6	CASSNPPEVNPSGANVLTF	TGTGCCAGCAGCAACCCACCGGAGGTTAACCCTTCTGGGGCCAACGTCCTGACTTTC
-	TRBV6-1	-	15	TRBJ2-5	CASTSGGQYQETQYF	TGTGCCAGCACTTCGGGAGGACAGTACCAAGAGACCCAGTACTTC
-	TRBV19	few	17	TRBJ2-6	CASSIGGLSSGANVLTF	TGTGCCAGTAGTATAGGTGGGCTGTCTTCTGGGGCCAACGTCCTGACTTTC
-	TRBV4-3	many	13	TRBJ2-1	CASSQDRGGEQFF	TGCGCCAGCAGCCAAGATCGAGGGGGTGAGCAGTTCTTC
-	TRBV6-6	-	13	TRBJ2-3	CASLADHGDTQYF	TGTGCCAGCCTCGCCGACCATGGAGATACGCAGTATTTT
-	TRBV27	-	13	TRBJ1-2	CASSPDGSYGYTF	TGTGCCAGCAGTCCGGACGGCTCCTATGGCTACACCTTC
-	TRBV29-1	-	13	TRBJ2-7	CSVSQALFREQYF	TGCAGCGTTTCACAGGCCCTTTTCCGCGAGCAGTACTTC
-	TRBV7-2	-	16	TRBJ1-1	CASSLESSLRSTEAFF	TGTGCCAGCAGCTTAGAGTCTAGTCTCCGGTCCACTGAAGCTTTCTTT
-	TRBV25-1	-	16	TRBJ2-5	CASSELGETFQETQYF	TGTGCCAGCAGTGAACTCGGGGAGACTTTCCAAGAGACCCAGTACTTC
TRBD2	TRBV12-3/TRBV12-4	-	16	TRBJ2-1	CASSPAGTSRFDEQFF	TGTGCCAGCAGCCCCGCCGGGACTAGTAGGTTCGATGAGCAGTTCTTC
-	TRBV18	few	14	TRBJ2-1	CASSPPDRYNEQFF	TGTGCCAGCTCACCACCTGACAGATACAATGAGCAGTTCTTC
-	TRBV3-1	-	12	TRBJ1-2	CASSLLDYGYTF	TGTGCCAGCAGTTTGTTGGACTATGGCTACACCTTC
-	TRBV15	-	12	TRBJ2-2	CATSTLSGELFF	TGTGCCACCAGCACCCTCTCCGGGGAGCTGTTTTTT
-	TRBV20-1	-	13	TRBJ2-4	CSARDRAKNIQYF	TGCAGTGCTAGAGACAGGGCCAAAAACATTCAGTACTTC
TRBD2	TRBV4-2	-	15	TRBJ2-1	CASRASGGQYNEQFF	TGTGCCAGCAGGGCTAGCGGGGGGCAATACAATGAGCAGTTCTTC
-	TRBV29-1	-	14	TRBJ1-1	CSGGRGGLGTEAFF	TGCAGCGGGGGGAGAGGGGGTTTGGGCACTGAAGCTTTCTTT
TRBD2	TRBV5-5	-	15	TRBJ2-1	CASSTGTSAYNEQFF	TGTGCCAGCAGTACCGGGACTAGCGCCTACAATGAGCAGTTCTTC
TRBD1	TRBV12-3/TRBV12-4	few	15	TRBJ2-1	CASSWSGQGYDEQFF	TGTGCCAGCAGTTGGTCGGGACAGGGGTACGATGAGCAGTTCTTC
-	TRBV6-5	-	15	TRBJ2-7	CASSYSSGNLYEQYF	TGTGCCAGCAGTTACTCGTCCGGGAACCTCTACGAGCAGTACTTC
-	TRBV5-1	-	15	TRBJ2-7	CASSHEGSSYNEQYF	TGCGCCAGCAGCCACGAGGGGAGTTCCTACAATGAGCAGTACTTC
-	TRBV3-1	-	15	TRBJ2-3	CASSPTKTSTDTQYF	TGTGCCAGCAGCCCCACCAAGACCAGCACAGATACGCAGTATTTT
-	TRBV7-8	-	14	TRBJ1-4	CASSLRGYNEKLFF	TGTGCCAGCAGCCTACGGGGGTATAATGAAAAACTGTTTTTT
-	TRBV7-2	-	16	TRBJ1-5	CASSLAMGLGNQPQHF	TGTGCCAGCAGCTTAGCAATGGGGCTAGGCAATCAGCCCCAGCATTTT
TRBD2	TRBV29-1	-	14	TRBJ2-1	CSVQRGAVSDEQFF	TGCAGCGTGCAGCGGGGAGCAGTCTCTGATGAGCAGTTCTTC
-	TRBV4-1	-	15	TRBJ2-7	CASSPGGGTSYEQYF	TGCGCCAGCAGTCCCGGGGGCGGGACCTCCTACGAGCAGTACTTC
TRBD2	TRBV6-5	-	16	TRBJ2-7	CASSYSTGGPIYEQYF	TGTGCCAGCAGTTACTCGACGGGGGGGCCCATCTACGAGCAGTACTTC
-	TRBV13	-	16	TRBJ1-5	CASSLTQGLSNQPQHF	TGTGCCAGCAGCTTAACTCAGGGGCTGAGCAATCAGCCCCAGCATTTT
TRBD1	TRBV13	-	15	TRBJ2-7	CASSDGTDVRYEQYF	TGTGCCAGCAGCGACGGGACAGACGTCCGCTACGAGCAGTACTTC
-	TRBV11-3	-	15	TRBJ1-2	CASSYGTDTNYGYTF	TGTGCCAGCAGCTATGGAACAGATACTAACTATGGCTACACCTTC
TRBD1	TRBV11-2	-	16	TRBJ1-1	CASSRMMGQGNTEAFF	TGTGCCAGCAGCCGAATGATGGGACAGGGGAACACTGAAGCTTTCTTT
-	TRBV4-3	many	15	TRBJ2-3	CASSQAGASTDTQYF	TGCGCCAGCAGCCAAGCAGGGGCCTCCACAGATACGCAGTATTTT
-	TRBV13	few	13	TRBJ2-1	CASSLGAVNEQFF	TGTGCCAGCAGCTTGGGCGCAGTCAATGAGCAGTTCTTC
-	TRBV6-5	-	13	TRBJ2-5	CASRRTVQETPYF	TGTGCCAGCAGGAGAACAGTCCAAGAGACCCCGTACTTC
-	TRBV10-3	-	13	TRBJ2-3	CAISATGTDTQYF	TGTGCCATCAGCGCGACGGGCACAGATACGCAGTATTTT
TRBD1	TRBV5-5	-	15	TRBJ1-1	CASTPRTGEGTEAFF	TGTGCCAGCACCCCCAGGACAGGGGAGGGGACTGAAGCTTTCTTT
TRBD1	TRBV20-1	-	14	TRBJ1-2	CSAPRDRGPYGYTF	TGCAGTGCCCCAAGGGACAGGGGCCCATATGGCTACACCTTC
TRBD1	TRBV9	-	15	TRBJ1-2	CASSPTGGNLYGYTF	TGTGCCAGCAGCCCGACAGGGGGGAATCTCTATGGCTACACCTTC
TRBD2	TRBV13	-	16	TRBJ2-3	CASSATSGGLEGTQYF	TGTGCCAGCAGCGCGACTAGCGGGGGGCTGGAAGGAACGCAGTATTTT
-	TRBV7-2	-	12	TRBJ1-2	CASSLVAHGYTF	TGTGCCAGCAGCTTAGTTGCCCATGGCTACACCTTC
-	TRBV15	few	12	TRBJ2-3	CATSRDHYTQYF	TGTGCCACCAGCAGAGACCACTATACGCAGTATTTT
-	TRBV7-8	-	13	TRBJ2-7	CASIKGNGYEQYF	TGTGCCAGCATTAAGGGAAACGGTTACGAGCAGTACTTC
-	TRBV11-2	-	15	TRBJ1-1	CASSPTTGQNTEAFF	TGTGCCAGCAGCCCAACGACAGGACAGAACACTGAAGCTTTCTTT
-	TRBV6-1	once	11	TRBJ1-1	CASSGQLEAFF	TGTGCCAGCAGCGGACAATTAGAAGCTTTCTTT
-	TRBV13	-	16	TRBJ2-6	CASSLWVSSGANVLTF	TGTGCCAGCAGCTTATGGGTTAGCTCTGGGGCCAACGTCCTGACTTTC
-	TRBV5-1	few	13	TRBJ2-7	CASSLETPYEQYF	TGCGCCAGCAGCTTGGAGACGCCCTACGAGCAGTACTTC
-	TRBV12-3/TRBV12-4	-	13	TRBJ1-2	CASSSSGNYGYTF	TGTGCCAGCAGCTCGTCCGGAAACTATGGCTACACCTTC
-	TRBV28	few	14	TRBJ2-7	CASTETGSLYEQYF	TGTGCCAGCACCGAGACAGGTAGTCTCTACGAGCAGTACTTC
-	TRBV4-3	-	16	TRBJ2-6	CASSQDHGSGANVLTF	TGCGCCAGCAGCCAAGATCACGGCTCTGGGGCCAACGTCCTGACTTTC
-	TRBV20-1	many	10	TRBJ1-1	CSARIPEAFF	TGCAGTGCTAGGATACCTGAAGCTTTCTTT
-	TRBV11-2	once	16	TRBJ2-3	CASSLDLGRHTDTQYF	TGTGCCAGCAGCTTAGATCTGGGCAGACACACAGATACGCAGTATTTT
TRBD1	TRBV7-8	few	15	TRBJ2-7	CASSLGLDRGYEQYF	TGTGCCAGCAGCCTGGGACTTGACAGGGGCTACGAGCAGTACTTC
TRBD1	TRBV6-2/TRBV6-3	once	14	TRBJ2-7	CASSVGQAIYEQYF	TGTGCCAGCAGTGTGGGACAGGCCATCTACGAGCAGTACTTC
-	TRBV3-1	-	17	TRBJ2-3	CASSQSPRGSLVDTQYF	TGTGCCAGCAGCCAGTCCCCCCGGGGGTCGCTTGTAGATACGCAGTATTTT
-	TRBV2	-	14	TRBJ2-5	CASSEGFGQETQYF	TGTGCCAGCAGTGAAGGTTTCGGGCAAGAGACCCAGTACTTC
TRBD2	TRBV28	few	16	TRBJ2-1	CASSSTLADSYNEQFF	TGTGCCAGCAGTTCGACTCTAGCGGACTCCTACAATGAGCAGTTCTTC